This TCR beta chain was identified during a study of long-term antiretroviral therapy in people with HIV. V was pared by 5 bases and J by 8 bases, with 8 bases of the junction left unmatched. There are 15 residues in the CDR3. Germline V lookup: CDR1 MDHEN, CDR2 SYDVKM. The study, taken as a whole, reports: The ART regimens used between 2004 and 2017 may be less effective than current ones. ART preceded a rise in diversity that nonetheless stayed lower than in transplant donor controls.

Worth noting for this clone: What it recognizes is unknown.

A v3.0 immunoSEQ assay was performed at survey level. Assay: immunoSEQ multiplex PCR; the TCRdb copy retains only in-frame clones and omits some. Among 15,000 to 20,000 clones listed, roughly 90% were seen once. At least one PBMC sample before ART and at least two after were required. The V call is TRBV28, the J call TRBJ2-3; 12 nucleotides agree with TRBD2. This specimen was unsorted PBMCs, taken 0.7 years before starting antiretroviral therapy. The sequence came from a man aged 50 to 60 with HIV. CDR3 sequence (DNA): TGTGCCAGCAGTCGGCGGACTAGCGGGATTTCTACGCAGTATTTT. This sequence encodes CASSRRTSGISTQYF.